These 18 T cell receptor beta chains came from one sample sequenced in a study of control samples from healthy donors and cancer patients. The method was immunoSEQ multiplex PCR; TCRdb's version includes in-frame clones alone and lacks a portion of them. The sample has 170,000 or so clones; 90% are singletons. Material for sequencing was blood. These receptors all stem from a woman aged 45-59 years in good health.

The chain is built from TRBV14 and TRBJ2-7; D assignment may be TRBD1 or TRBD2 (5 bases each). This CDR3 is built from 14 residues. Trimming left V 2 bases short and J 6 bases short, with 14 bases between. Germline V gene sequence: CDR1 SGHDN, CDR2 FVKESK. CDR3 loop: CASSQMRGVGEQYF. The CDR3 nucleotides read TGTGCCAGCAGCCAAATGAGAGGGGTGGGCGAGCAGTACTTC.

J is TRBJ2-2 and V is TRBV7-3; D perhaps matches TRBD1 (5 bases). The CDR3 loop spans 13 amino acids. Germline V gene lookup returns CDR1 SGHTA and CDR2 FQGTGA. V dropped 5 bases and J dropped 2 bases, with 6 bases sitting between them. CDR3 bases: TGTGCCAGCAGCGGACAAAACACCGGGGAGCTGTTTTTT. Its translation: CASSGQNTGELFF.

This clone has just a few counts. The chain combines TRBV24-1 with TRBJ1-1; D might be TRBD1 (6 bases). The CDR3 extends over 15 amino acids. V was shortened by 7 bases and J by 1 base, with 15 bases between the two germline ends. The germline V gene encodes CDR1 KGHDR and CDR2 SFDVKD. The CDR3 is CATRGLTGSNTEAFF. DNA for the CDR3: TGTGCCACCAGGGGTTTGACAGGCTCGAACACTGAAGCTTTCTTT.

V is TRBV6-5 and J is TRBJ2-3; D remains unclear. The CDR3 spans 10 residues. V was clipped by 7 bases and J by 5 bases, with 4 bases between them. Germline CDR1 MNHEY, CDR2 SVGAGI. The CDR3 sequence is CASIEDTQYF. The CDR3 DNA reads TGTGCCAGCATAGAAGATACGCAGTATTTT.

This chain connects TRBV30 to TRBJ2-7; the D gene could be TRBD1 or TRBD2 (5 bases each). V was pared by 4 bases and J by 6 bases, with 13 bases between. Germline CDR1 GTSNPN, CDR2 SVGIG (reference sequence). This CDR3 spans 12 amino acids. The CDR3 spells CAWKASGTEQYF. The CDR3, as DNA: TGTGCCTGGAAAGCTTCAGGGACCGAGCAGTACTTC. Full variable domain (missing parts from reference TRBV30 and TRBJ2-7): SQTIHQWPATLVQPVGSPLSLECTVEGTSNPNLYWYRQAAGRGLQLLFYSVGIGQISSEVPQNLSASRPQDRQFILSSKKLLLSDSGFYLCAWKASGTEQYFGPGTRLTVT.

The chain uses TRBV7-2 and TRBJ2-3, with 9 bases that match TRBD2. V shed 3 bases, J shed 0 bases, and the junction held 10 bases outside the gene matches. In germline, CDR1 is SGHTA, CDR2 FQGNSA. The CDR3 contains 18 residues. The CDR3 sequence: CASSLSLTSGPSTDTQYF. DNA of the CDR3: TGTGCCAGCAGCTTGAGTCTAACTAGCGGGCCTAGCACAGATACGCAGTATTTT.

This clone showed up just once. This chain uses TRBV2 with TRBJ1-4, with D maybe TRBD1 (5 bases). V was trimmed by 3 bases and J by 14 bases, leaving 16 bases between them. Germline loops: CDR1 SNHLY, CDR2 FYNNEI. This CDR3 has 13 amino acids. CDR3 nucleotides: TGTGCCAGCAGTGAGGGTCAGGGAAGAAGTCTGTTTTTT. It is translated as CASSEGQGRSLFF.

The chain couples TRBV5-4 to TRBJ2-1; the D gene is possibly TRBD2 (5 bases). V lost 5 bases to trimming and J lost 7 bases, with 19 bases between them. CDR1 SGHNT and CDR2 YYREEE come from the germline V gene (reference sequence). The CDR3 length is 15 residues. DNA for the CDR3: TGTGCCAGCAGAGAAGACTTCCTATCGGGGAATGAGCAGTTCTTC. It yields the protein CASREDFLSGNEQFF.

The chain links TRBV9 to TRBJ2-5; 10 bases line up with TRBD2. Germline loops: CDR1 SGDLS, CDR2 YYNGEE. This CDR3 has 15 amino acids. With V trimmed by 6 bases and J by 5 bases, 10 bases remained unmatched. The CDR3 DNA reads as TGTGCCAGCAACGAAGCTAGCGGGAGTTTTGAGACCCAGTACTTC. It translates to CASNEASGSFETQYF. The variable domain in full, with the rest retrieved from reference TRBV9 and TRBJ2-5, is DSGVTQTPKHLITATGQRVTLRCSPRSGDLSVYWYQQSLDQGLQFLIQYYNGEERAKGNILERFSAQQFPDLHSELNLSSLELGDSALYFCASNEASGSFETQYFGPGTRLLVL.

CDR3 coding DNA: TGTGCCAGCAGCCCGACTAACGATAGGGACAATGAGCAGTTCTTC. It translates to CASSPTNDRDNEQFF. The V and J genes are TRBV4-2 and TRBJ2-1; D may be TRBD2 (5 bases). This CDR3 has 15 amino acids. Trimming took off 4 bases at V and 5 bases at J, with 15 bases between the two ends. In germline, CDR1 is LGHNA, CDR2 YNFKEQ.

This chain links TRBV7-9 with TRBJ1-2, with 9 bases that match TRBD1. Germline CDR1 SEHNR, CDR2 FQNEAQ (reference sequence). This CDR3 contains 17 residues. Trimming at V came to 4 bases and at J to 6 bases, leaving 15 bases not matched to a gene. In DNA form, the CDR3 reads TGTGCCAGCAGCTCCAGTTTAACAGGGGGCTCGATAAATGGCTACACCTTC. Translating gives CASSSSLTGGSINGYTF.

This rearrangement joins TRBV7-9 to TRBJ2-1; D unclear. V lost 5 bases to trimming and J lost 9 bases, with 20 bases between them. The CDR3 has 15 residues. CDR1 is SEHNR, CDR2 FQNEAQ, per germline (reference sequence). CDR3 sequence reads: CASSLLNGDLGEQFF. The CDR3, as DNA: TGTGCCAGCAGCCTCCTTAATGGGGATCTTGGTGAGCAGTTCTTC.

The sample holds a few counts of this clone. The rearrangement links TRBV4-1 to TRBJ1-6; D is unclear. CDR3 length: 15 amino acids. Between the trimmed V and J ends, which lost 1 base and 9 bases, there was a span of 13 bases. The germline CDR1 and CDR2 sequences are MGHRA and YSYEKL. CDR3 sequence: CASSQGRALLSPLHF. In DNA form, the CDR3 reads TGCGCCAGCAGCCAAGGGAGAGCCCTCCTTTCACCCCTCCACTTT.

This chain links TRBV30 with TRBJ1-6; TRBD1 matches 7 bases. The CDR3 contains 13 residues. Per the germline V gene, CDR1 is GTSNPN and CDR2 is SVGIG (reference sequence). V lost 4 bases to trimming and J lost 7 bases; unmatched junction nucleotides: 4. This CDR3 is CAWIQGSNSPLHF. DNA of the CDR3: TGTGCCTGGATACAGGGGTCGAATTCACCCCTCCACTTT.

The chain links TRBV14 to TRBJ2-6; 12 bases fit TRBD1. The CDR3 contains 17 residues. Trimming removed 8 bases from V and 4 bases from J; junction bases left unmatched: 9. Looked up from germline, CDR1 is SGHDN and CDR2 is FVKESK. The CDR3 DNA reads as TGTGCCAGCTACCGGGACAGGGGGCCCCTCGGGGCCAACGTCCTGACTTTC. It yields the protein CASYRDRGPLGANVLTF.

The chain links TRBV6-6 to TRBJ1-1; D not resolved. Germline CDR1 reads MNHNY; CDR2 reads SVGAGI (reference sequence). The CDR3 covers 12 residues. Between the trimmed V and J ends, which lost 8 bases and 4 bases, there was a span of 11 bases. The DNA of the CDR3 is TGTGCCAGCTTCATCCCCCCCACTGAAGCTTTCTTT. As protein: CASFIPPTEAFF.

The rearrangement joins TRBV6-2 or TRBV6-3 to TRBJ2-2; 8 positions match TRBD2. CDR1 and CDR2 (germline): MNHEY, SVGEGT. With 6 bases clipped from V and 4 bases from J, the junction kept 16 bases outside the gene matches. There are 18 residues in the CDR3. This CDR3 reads CASSHSGTRSFRTGELFF. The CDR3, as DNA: TGTGCCAGCAGCCACTCCGGGACTAGGAGTTTTCGCACCGGGGAGCTGTTTTTT.

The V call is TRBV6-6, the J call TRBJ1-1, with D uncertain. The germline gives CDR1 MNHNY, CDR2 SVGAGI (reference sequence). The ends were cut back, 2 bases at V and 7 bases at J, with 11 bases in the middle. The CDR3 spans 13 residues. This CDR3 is CASSYPATSEAFF. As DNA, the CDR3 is TGTGCCAGCAGTTACCCTGCCACGAGTGAAGCTTTCTTT.